This entry concerns a single T cell receptor beta chain. Its specificity is not known. V lost 0 bases to trimming and J lost 9 bases, with 15 bases between them. Looked up from germline, CDR1 is ENHRY and CDR2 is SYGVKD. This CDR3 comprises 15 residues. TCRdb keeps only in-frame clones here, not all; method: immunoSEQ multiplex PCR. The sample shows about 91,000 clones, around 80% of them seen only once. This sample was included in a study of OX40 agonist ivuxolimab in advanced cancers. Study at large: Every patient in dose escalation had hepatocellular carcinoma, melanoma, renal cell or head and neck cancer. The study, taken as a whole, reports: Some of the nonresponding patients also showed low levels of normalized T-cell clonal expansion. Low clonal expansion, among the lowest seen, marked partial responders at 0.1-3.0 mg/kg.

Sampling of blood occurred at baseline, cycle 4 day 1, and cycle 7 day 1. This TCR came from an adult with an advanced solid tumor such as melanoma, head and neck, liver or kidney cancer. The V call is TRBV10-3, the J call TRBJ2-1; either TRBD1 or TRBD2 may supply D (6 bases each). Here the sequenced sample was CD4+ or CD8+ T cells sorted from blood, taken in a trial of the OX40 agonist ivuxolimab. The CDR3 protein is CAISESTGAIGEQFF. As DNA, the CDR3 is TGTGCCATCAGTGAGTCGACGGGGGCGATAGGTGAGCAGTTCTTC.